The clone carrying this T cell receptor beta chain occurred once. V shed 0 bases and J shed 4 bases, with 12 bases lying between them. This CDR3 is built from 15 residues. From germline, CDR1 is LGHNA and CDR2 YSLEER. This sample is part of a study of T cell changes during pregnancy in multiple sclerosis. The repertoire was sequenced with immunoSEQ multiplex PCR; TCRdb's copy has only in-frame clones and lacks some. The sample yields 50,000 to 60,000 clones, 75% to 90% seen once. The TCR was taken from a female donor with multiple sclerosis, enrolled in a pregnancy study. V gene TRBV4-3 combines with J gene TRBJ2-5; tentatively, D is TRBD1 (6 bases). The sample in question was CD4+ T cells from peripheral blood mononuclear cells, obtained in the third trimester of pregnancy. CDR3 nucleotide sequence: TGCGCCAGCAGCCAAGATAGTCCAGGGGTAGAGACCCAGTACTTC. This encodes CASSQDSPGVETQYF.